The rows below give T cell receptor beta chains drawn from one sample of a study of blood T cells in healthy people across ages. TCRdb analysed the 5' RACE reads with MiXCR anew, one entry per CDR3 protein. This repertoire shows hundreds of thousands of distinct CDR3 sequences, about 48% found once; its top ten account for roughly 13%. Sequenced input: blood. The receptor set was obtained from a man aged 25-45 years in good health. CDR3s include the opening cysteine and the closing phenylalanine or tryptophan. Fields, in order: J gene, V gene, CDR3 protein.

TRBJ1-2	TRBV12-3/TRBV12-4	CASRFRGAYGYTF
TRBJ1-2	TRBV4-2	CASSQDIGGAIYGYTF
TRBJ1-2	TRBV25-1	CASSELGTDYGYTF
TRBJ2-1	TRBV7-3	CASAPRAGGLYNEQFF
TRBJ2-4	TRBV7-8	CASSLVASGLAKNIQYF
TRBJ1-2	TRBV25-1	CASSQTGGPNYGYTF
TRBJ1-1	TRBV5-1	CASSFEQGTTEAFF
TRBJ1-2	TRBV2	CASSVGTGAGYGYTF
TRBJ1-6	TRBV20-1	CSARDRQRSSYNSPLHF
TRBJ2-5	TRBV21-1	CASSKRGLGETQYF
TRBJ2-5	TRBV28	CASSLRTSKTQYF
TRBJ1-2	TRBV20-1	CSAQRTGLANYGYTF
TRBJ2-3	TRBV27	CASSFSSRTDTQYF
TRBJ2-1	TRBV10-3	CAIGGQGALEQFF
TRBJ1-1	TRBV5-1	CASSNGRGSDTEAFF
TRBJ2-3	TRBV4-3	CASSRSGQGTDTLYF
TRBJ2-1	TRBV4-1	CASSQDRGQVYNEQFF
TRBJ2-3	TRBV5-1	CASSLVGTSGDRTDTQYF
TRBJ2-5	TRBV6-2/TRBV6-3	CASRPEGHRETQYF
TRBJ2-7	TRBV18	CASSPSGLLNTYEQYF
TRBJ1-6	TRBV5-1	CASSLDGQLSYNSPLHF
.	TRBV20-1	CSAYREATYEQYF
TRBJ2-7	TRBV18	CAGSPLSTGDEQYF
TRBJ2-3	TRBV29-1	CSVERGQSTDTQYF
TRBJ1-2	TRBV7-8	CASSLRAGDDYGYTF
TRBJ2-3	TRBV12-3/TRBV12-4	CASAGTGVTDTQYF
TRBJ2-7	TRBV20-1	CSVQGQGVISYEQYF
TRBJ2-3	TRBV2	CASNDGTSDTQYF
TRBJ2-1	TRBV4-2	CASSRQQRGGDEQFF
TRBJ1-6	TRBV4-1	CASSQDPWGLGNSPLHF
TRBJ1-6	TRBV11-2	CASSSRGGTSSYNSPLHF
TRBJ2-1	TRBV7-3	CASSLQAGRSEQFF
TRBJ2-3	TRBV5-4	CASRVDGTRTDTQYF
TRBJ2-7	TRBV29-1	CSVEDPGQASEQYF
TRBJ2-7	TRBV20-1	CSANRLAGSYEQYF
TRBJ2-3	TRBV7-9	CASSPGTGTISDTQYF
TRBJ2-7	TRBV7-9	CASSSSLAGVSYEQYF
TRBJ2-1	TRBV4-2	CGSSQAAGPLFNEQFF
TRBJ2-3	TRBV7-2	CASSLGHRLRTDTQYF
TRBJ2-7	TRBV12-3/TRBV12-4	CASSSQHGAGMTYEQYF
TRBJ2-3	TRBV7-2	CASSLDGDGRPTDTQYF
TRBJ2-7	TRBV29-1	CSVEANNYEQYF
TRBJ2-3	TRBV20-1	CSAPDLSGGVQYF
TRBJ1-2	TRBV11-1	CASSWGGGRSYGYTF
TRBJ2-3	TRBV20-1	CSALASGGTRDTQYF
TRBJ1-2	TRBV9	CASSVGTVGYTF
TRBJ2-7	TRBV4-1	CASSLRWDRANEQYF
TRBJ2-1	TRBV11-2	CASRSISGSSYNEQFF
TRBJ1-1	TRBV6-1	CASTPRTDTEAFF
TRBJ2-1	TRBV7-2	CASTVPGTYNEQFF
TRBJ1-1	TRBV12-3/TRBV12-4	CASSYLPPGGEAFF
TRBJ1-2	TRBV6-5	CASSPTWLGGYTF
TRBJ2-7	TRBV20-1	CSASKGDEQYF
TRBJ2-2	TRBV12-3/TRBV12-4	CASTSGTGELFF